The 20 T cell receptor beta chains listed next were all sequenced from one sample in a study of cytomegalovirus exposure and HLA in healthy donors. PCR was performed using 60 Vbeta and 13 Jbeta primers. Only in-frame clones appear in the TCRdb table, and some are missing; sequencing was by immunoSEQ multiplex PCR. The repertoire holds some 150,000 clones, over 60% seen once, with roughly 2% in the top ten. Sequenced input: PBMCs. The receptors here all came from a woman between 35 and 50 years old in good health and CMV-seronegative.

The chain is built from TRBV5-1 and TRBJ2-5, with D possibly being TRBD2 (5 bases). The CDR3 spans 15 residues. V was shortened by 4 bases and J by 3 bases, with 16 bases between the two germline ends. CDR1 SGHRS and CDR2 YFSETQ come from the germline V gene. CDR3 in amino acids: CASSPTLDSEETQYF. CDR3 nucleotide sequence: TGCGCCAGCAGCCCGACCCTAGATAGCGAAGAGACCCAGTACTTC.

This chain uses TRBV7-2 with TRBJ1-3; 7 bases line up with TRBD1. V shed 3 bases, J shed 4 bases, and the junction held 0 bases outside the gene matches. CDR1 and CDR2 (germline): SGHTA, FQGNSA. The CDR3 length is 13 residues. The CDR3 DNA reads TGTGCCAGCAGCTTGGGACAGGGAAACACCATATATTTT. It yields the protein CASSLGQGNTIYF. Full variable domain (missing parts from reference TRBV7-2 and TRBJ1-3): GAGVSQSPSNKVTEKGKDVELRCDPISGHTALYWYRQSLGQGLEFLIYFQGNSAPDKSGLPSDRFSAERTGGSVSTLTIQRTQQEDSAVYLCASSLGQGNTIYFGEGSWLTVV.

This chain joins TRBV19 and TRBJ1-5; 8 bases line up with TRBD1. V dropped 8 bases and J dropped 3; count of bases not matched to a gene: 9. Germline CDR1 is LNHDA and CDR2 is SQIVND (reference sequence). The CDR3 is made up of 15 amino acids. The CDR3 loop is CASSGGVGVNQPQHF. The CDR3, as DNA: TGTGCCAGTTCAGGGGGCGTCGGGGTCAATCAGCCCCAGCATTTT.

The rearrangement links TRBV6-1 to TRBJ2-7; the D is unclear. This CDR3 has 11 residues. Germline lookup yields CDR1 MNHNS and CDR2 SASEGT. Trimming stripped 4 bases from V and 9 bases from J, with 10 bases between. The CDR3 DNA reads TGTGCCAGCAGTGGTCCCGGCGGGCAGTACTTC. Translated, it gives CASSGPGGQYF.

This chain uses TRBV2 with TRBJ1-1, with 7 positions matching TRBD1. The germline V gene encodes CDR1 SNHLY and CDR2 FYNNEI. With V trimmed by 2 bases and J by 6 bases, 9 bases remained unmatched. This CDR3 has 15 amino acids. The CDR3 nucleotides read TGTGCCAGCAGTGAACAAGGGGGCGGGTTGTCTGAAGCTTTCTTT. It encodes CASSEQGGGLSEAFF.

The rearrangement uses TRBV15 and TRBJ2-5; D is uncertain. CDR3 length equals 14 residues. Trimming cost V 1 base and J 0 bases, with 6 bases left between them. CDR1 and CDR2 (germline): LNHNV, YYDKDF (reference sequence). The DNA for the CDR3 is TGTGCCACCAGCAGAGCCTCGTACCAAGAGACCCAGTACTTC. It specifies CATSRASYQETQYF.

The chain recombines TRBV9 with TRBJ1-2; TRBD1 is a possible D gene (5 bases). V was clipped by 3 bases and J by 1 base, with 13 bases between them. The CDR3 length is 15 residues. Germline lookup yields CDR1 SGDLS and CDR2 YYNGEE. CDR3 nucleotides: TGTGCCAGCAGCGCCGGGGGGACCTATAACTATGGCTACACCTTC. As protein: CASSAGGTYNYGYTF.

The chain carries TRBV4-1 and TRBJ1-2; D possibly corresponds to TRBD1 (5 bases). The germline V and J ends were trimmed by 0 bases and 7 bases, with 15 bases remaining between them. This CDR3 has 15 amino acids. Germline lookup yields CDR1 MGHRA and CDR2 YSYEKL. The CDR3 DNA follows: TGCGCCAGCAGCCAAGAGGGGGGGGTATCTGGTGGCTACACCTTC. It encodes CASSQEGGVSGGYTF.

DNA for the CDR3: TGTGCCAGCATAGGACAGGGAGGAAACACCATATATTTT. Translating gives CASIGQGGNTIYF. The chain couples TRBV2 to TRBJ1-3; the match to TRBD1 covers 8 bases. V was clipped by 7 bases and J by 4 bases; unmatched bases: 3. Germline V gene lookup returns CDR1 SNHLY and CDR2 FYNNEI. The CDR3 length is 13 residues.

V is TRBV7-8 and J is TRBJ2-3, with 7 bases matching TRBD1. Germline V gives CDR1 SGHVS, CDR2 FQNEAQ. With V trimmed by 3 bases and J by 3 bases, 12 bases remained unmatched. This CDR3 comprises 17 residues. The CDR3 here is CASSLKLDRDLTDTQYF. Here the CDR3 DNA reads TGTGCCAGCAGCTTGAAGCTAGACAGGGATCTTACAGATACGCAGTATTTT.

The chain joins TRBV4-1 to TRBJ1-1, with 9 bases aligning to TRBD1. Looked up from germline, CDR1 is MGHRA and CDR2 is YSYEKL. The CDR3 is made up of 16 amino acids. V shed 5 bases and J 2 bases; nucleotides not matched to a gene: 9. The CDR3 DNA reads TGCGCCAGCAGCACCCGACAGGGGGGTGGAAACACTGAAGCTTTCTTT. Translation gives CASSTRQGGGNTEAFF.

This rearrangement joins TRBV28 to TRBJ1-5; 10 bases match TRBD1. The CDR3 extends over 18 amino acids. The V and J ends lost 6 bases and 4 bases, in that order; junction bases with no gene match: 15. CDR1 MDHEN and CDR2 SYDVKM come from the germline V gene. The CDR3 DNA sequence: TGTGCCAGCAGCCCCGGGACAGGGGACCCCTTTCGGAATCAGCCCCAGCATTTT. It specifies CASSPGTGDPFRNQPQHF.

The chain combines TRBV12-5 with TRBJ1-2; D is undetermined. This CDR3 is built from 16 residues. Trimming removed 2 bases from V and 2 bases from J, with 15 bases in between. The germline V gene encodes CDR1 LGHNT and CDR2 FRNRAP. The CDR3 bases are TGTGCTAGTGGTTTGTTATACACCCGCACCAACTATGGCTACACCTTC. It is translated as CASGLLYTRTNYGYTF. The whole variable domain, remainder taken from reference TRBV12-5 and TRBJ1-2, is DARVTQTPRHKVTEMGQEVTMRCQPILGHNTVFWYRQTMMQGLELLAYFRNRAPLDDSGMPKDRFSAEMPDATLATLKIQPSEPRDSAVYFCASGLLYTRTNYGYTFGSGTRLTVV.

The J gene is TRBJ2-7, the V gene TRBV4-1, with TRBD1 identical over 7 bases. Germline trimming cut 1 base from V and 4 bases from J; bases unmatched to any gene: 7. The CDR3 covers 15 residues. Per the germline V gene, CDR1 is MGHRA and CDR2 is YSYEKL. The CDR3, as DNA: TGCGCCAGCAGCCAAGCCCCCGGACAGGAATACGAGCAGTACTTC. As protein: CASSQAPGQEYEQYF.

Only one count was recorded for this clone. The V and J genes are TRBV18 and TRBJ2-7; tentatively, D is TRBD2 (6 bases). V was clipped by 6 bases and J by 9 bases, with 27 bases between them. This CDR3 contains 16 residues. Germline loops: CDR1 KGHSH, CDR2 LQKENI. CDR3 DNA sequence: TGTGCCAGCTCCCCTCAGGAAGCCGGGGGAGATACTGGGCAGTACTTC. Translation: CASSPQEAGGDTGQYF.

The rearrangement uses TRBV10-2 and TRBJ1-5; D ambiguous. Germline V lookup: CDR1 WSHSY, CDR2 SAAADI. This CDR3 is built from 13 residues. V lost 1 base, J lost 6 bases, and 7 bases lay in between. The CDR3 DNA reads as TGCGCCAGCAGTGAGTACCTCGGTCAGCCCCAGCATTTT. Its translation is CASSEYLGQPQHF.

Notes on this clone: Other nucleotide sequences from this sample produce the same CDR3. The chain combines TRBV27 with TRBJ2-1; TRBD2 matches at 8 bases. V dropped 6 bases and J dropped 6; count of bases not matched to a gene: 7. The CDR3 consists of 14 residues. Germline V lookup: CDR1 MNHEY, CDR2 SMNVEV (reference sequence). CDR3 coding DNA: TGTGCCAGCAGGATTTTAAGCGGGAGCAATGAGCAGTTCTTC. It specifies CASRILSGSNEQFF.

This chain connects TRBV18 to TRBJ1-1, with D unclear. The length of the CDR3 is 14 residues. Germline-derived CDR1 and CDR2 are KGHSH and LQKENI. The germline V and J ends were trimmed by 5 bases and 2 bases, with 12 bases remaining between them. The CDR3 sequence is CASSDWRGNTEAFF. The DNA for the CDR3 is TGTGCCAGCTCAGATTGGCGGGGTAACACTGAAGCTTTCTTT.

The chain joins TRBV7-9 to TRBJ2-1; TRBD2 is a possible D gene (6 bases). CDR1 and CDR2 from the germline V gene are SEHNR and FQNEAQ (reference sequence). This CDR3 is built from 16 residues. V gave up 7 bases and J gave up 0 bases, with 16 bases separating them. CDR3 DNA: TGTGCCAGCAACACCCGTGGGGGACTCTCCTACAATGAGCAGTTCTTC. Its translation is CASNTRGGLSYNEQFF.

The chain combines TRBV25-1 with TRBJ1-2; D may be TRBD1 (6 bases). With 0 bases removed from V and 5 bases from J, the gap between germline ends came to 10 bases. This CDR3 spans 14 amino acids. Germline V gene data show CDR1 as MGHDK and CDR2 as SYGVNS. The DNA for the CDR3 is TGTGCCAGCAGTGAATATTCAGGGGATTATGGCTACACCTTC. Its translation is CASSEYSGDYGYTF.